The 13 T cell receptor beta chains in this list originate from one sample, sequenced in a study of blood T cell repertoires in COVID-19 (TCRdb year 2020). Library generation was performed with the immunoSEQ multiplex PCR assay. TCRdb took this table from immuneACCESS and kept in-frame rearrangements with V and J called. Such tables lack part of the clones; where checked against another copy, unresolved V genes explain under half of the gap, and the rest is unexplained. This sample holds about 74,000 clones; roughly 91% were observed only once. The ten largest clones add up to around 0.93% of the sample. Sequencing input: peripheral blood. Every receptor here comes from a woman aged 45-65 years in a cohort sampled during active COVID-19.

The chain combines TRBV14 with TRBJ1-6; D remains unclear. Germline assignment: CDR1 SGHDN and CDR2 FVKESK. Trimming shortened V by 0 bases and J by 10 bases, and 13 bases separated the two germline ends. This CDR3 has 15 residues. CDR3 DNA sequence: TGTGCCAGCAGCCAAGACCTCCCGCCGCGGTCACCCCTCCACTTT. Its protein product is CASSQDLPPRSPLHF.

The chain is built from TRBV11-2 and TRBJ1-1, with 8 bases matching TRBD1. V gave up 5 bases and J gave up 4 bases; unmatched junction bases: 9. Germline V CDR1 and CDR2: SGHAT, FQNNGV. CDR3 length: 15 amino acids. The CDR3 sequence: CASSPGQGAATEAFF. The CDR3 DNA reads TGTGCCAGCAGCCCCGGTCAGGGGGCGGCCACTGAAGCTTTCTTT.

There are a few counts of this clone. The V and J genes are TRBV29-1 and TRBJ2-3; no firm D call. Between the trimmed V and J ends, which lost 5 bases and 5 bases, there was a span of 11 bases. The V gene's germline CDR1 is SQVTM and CDR2 ANQGSEA. The CDR3 sequence is 12 residues long. The CDR3, as DNA: TGCAGCGTTCGGCCGGGTCAAGATACGCAGTATTTT. Translated: CSVRPGQDTQYF.

The chain is built from TRBV10-1 and TRBJ2-7; possibly TRBD2 for D (5 bases). The CDR3 covers 13 residues. The ends were cut back, 4 bases at V and 1 base at J, with 8 bases in the middle. Germline values: CDR1 WNHNN, CDR2 SYGVQD (reference sequence). In nucleotides, the CDR3 is TGCGCCAGCAGTGCGAGCGGATCCTACGAGCAGTACTTC. Its translation is CASSASGSYEQYF.

This rearrangement joins TRBV25-1 to TRBJ2-1, with TRBD2 matching 7 bases. Germline V gene data show CDR1 as MGHDK and CDR2 as SYGVNS. The CDR3 totals 15 residues. The V segment lost 1 base and the J segment 6 bases; nucleotides outside the gene matches: 6. CDR3 sequence (DNA): TGTGCCAGCAGTGAATTGTCGGGAGGCCCCAATGAGCAGTTCTTC. Its protein product is CASSELSGGPNEQFF.

This chain uses TRBV23-1 with TRBJ2-3; TRBD2 matches 7 bases. Being an ORF, TRBV23-1 has a function that is uncertain. CDR3 length: 17 amino acids. Losses at the gene ends were 0 bases for V and 4 bases for J; bases not matched to a gene: 10. The CDR3 DNA sequence: TGCGCCAGCAGTCAATCAGCGCGACTAGCCGGGGCAGATACGCAGTATTTT. Translation: CASSQSARLAGADTQYF.

V gene TRBV28 combines with J gene TRBJ2-5; D unclear. The CDR3 is 12 amino acids. V was trimmed by 5 bases and J by 4 bases, leaving 8 bases between them. Germline V gives CDR1 MDHEN, CDR2 SYDVKM. The CDR3 loop is CASSRQPETQYF. The DNA for the CDR3 is TGTGCCAGCAGTCGACAACCAGAGACCCAGTACTTC. Complete variable domain (other parts from reference TRBV28 and TRBJ2-5): DVKVTQSSRYLVKRTGEKVFLECVQDMDHENMFWYRQDPGLGLRLIYFSYDVKMKEKGDIPEGYSVSREKKERFSLILESASTNQTSMYLCASSRQPETQYFGPGTRLLVL.

V is TRBV10-3 and J is TRBJ1-2, with a possible D match to TRBD1 (6 bases). Germline V gene data show CDR1 as ENHRY and CDR2 as SYGVKD. The V and J ends lost 6 bases and 1 base respectively, with 12 bases between them. CDR3 length: 14 residues. CDR3 DNA sequence: TGTGCCATCAGCGGACAGCTACTTAACTATGGCTACACCTTC. It encodes CAISGQLLNYGYTF.

This chain uses TRBV4-1 with TRBJ1-5; D gene ambiguous. V gave up 0 bases and J gave up 2 bases, with 5 bases separating them. Germline CDR1 is MGHRA and CDR2 is YSYEKL. The CDR3 contains 14 residues. The chain's CDR3 is CASSQDTRNQPQHF. CDR3 in DNA: TGCGCCAGCAGCCAAGACACTCGCAATCAGCCCCAGCATTTT.

V usage is TRBV20-1 and J usage is TRBJ2-7; 9 nucleotides match TRBD1. Looked up from germline, CDR1 is DFQATT and CDR2 is SNEGSKA (reference sequence). The CDR3 consists of 15 residues. V was clipped by 3 bases and J by 4 bases; unmatched bases: 10. In DNA form, the CDR3 reads TGCAGTGCTAGTACCCCGGGACAGGGTGTTTACGAGCAGTACTTC. Translating gives CSASTPGQGVYEQYF.

Sample share makes this clone medium-sized. This chain joins TRBV3-1 (or the pseudogene TRBV3-2) and TRBJ2-2; D is unresolved. Germline V lookup: CDR1 LGHDT, CDR2 YNNKEL (reference sequence). The CDR3 extends over 14 amino acids. With 5 bases removed from V and 2 bases from J, the gap between germline ends came to 9 bases. The CDR3 here is CASSFLENTGELFF. For the CDR3, the DNA is TGTGCCAGCAGCTTTCTAGAAAACACCGGGGAGCTGTTTTTT.

The V gene is TRBV7-9, the J gene TRBJ1-1, with TRBD1 as a possible D gene (6 bases). V lost 5 bases and J lost 4, with 20 bases in between. The V gene's germline CDR1 is SEHNR and CDR2 FQNEAQ (reference sequence). The CDR3 has 16 residues. The CDR3 nucleotides are TGTGCCAGCAGCACGCACGCGGGGGAAGGGGGCACTGAAGCTTTCTTT. Translation: CASSTHAGEGGTEAFF.

The chain recombines TRBV18 with TRBJ1-5, with D perhaps TRBD1 (5 bases). The CDR3 sequence is 15 residues long. V lost 3 bases and J lost 5, with 14 bases in between. Germline V lookup: CDR1 KGHSH, CDR2 LQKENI. CDR3 sequence: CASSPRERGDQPQHF. CDR3 DNA sequence: TGTGCCAGCTCACCTCGGGAGCGAGGGGATCAGCCCCAGCATTTT.